The 18 T cell receptor beta chains below were found in one sample sequenced in a study of blood T cells in healthy people across ages. PCR was performed a second time for roughly 7 to 12 cycles using a sample-barcoded 5' primer and a J-beta primer mix. TCRdb analysed the 5' RACE reads with MiXCR anew, one entry per CDR3 protein. The repertoire holds about 630,000 distinct CDR3 sequences, with over 20% as singletons. Sequenced input: blood. The source of these receptors is a man in his sixties or seventies in good health.

This clonotype was seen more than once but under ten times. The J gene is TRBJ2-5, the V gene TRBV3-1; D not resolved. The assigned J gene may be wrong: the sequence end matches TRBJ2-7 better. Germline-derived CDR1 and CDR2 are LGHDT and YNNKEL (reference sequence). This CDR3 contains 14 residues. This CDR3 reads CASSQEGLSYEQYF. The CDR3 DNA reads as TGTGCCAGCAGCCAAGAAGGCCTTTCCTACGAGCAGTACTTC.

This chain links TRBV6-1 with TRBJ2-1, with TRBD2 matching over 10 bases. Germline V gene sequence: CDR1 MNHNS, CDR2 SASEGT. The trim removed 3 bases at V and 2 bases at J, leaving 4 bases unmatched. This CDR3 region has 16 residues. CDR3 region: CASSERLAGAYNEQFF. The CDR3 DNA is TGTGCCAGCAGTGAGCGACTAGCGGGCGCCTACAATGAGCAGTTCTTC.

The rearrangement uses TRBV20-1 and TRBJ2-7; TRBD1 matches 10 bases. This CDR3 is built from 14 residues. The V segment lost 1 base and the J segment 5 bases; nucleotides outside the gene matches: 5. CDR1 is DFQATT, CDR2 SNEGSKA, per germline (reference sequence). The CDR3 bases are TGCAGTGCTAGAGGAGGGGACAGGGGCAACGAGCAGTACTTC. Translated, it gives CSARGGDRGNEQYF.

This chain links TRBV5-1 with TRBJ2-2, with D tentatively TRBD1 (5 bases). Germline loops: CDR1 SGHRS, CDR2 YFSETQ. Trimming pared 1 base from V and 6 bases from J, leaving 13 bases between. The CDR3 covers 15 residues. CDR3 bases: TGCGCCAGCAGCTTGAGGCCAGGGAATTCCGGGGAGCTGTTTTTT. Amino acid sequence: CASSLRPGNSGELFF.

This chain joins TRBV14 and TRBJ2-1; 10 bases fit TRBD2. The CDR3 totals 17 residues. Trimming cost V 2 bases and J 9 bases; bases outside gene matches: 13. From germline, CDR1 is SGHDN and CDR2 FVKESK. The CDR3 sequence is CASSQPGTSALPGEQFF. CDR3 DNA: TGTGCCAGCAGCCAACCCGGGACTAGCGCCCTCCCGGGTGAGCAGTTCTTC.

This clonotype was counted only a few times. The rearrangement links TRBV5-1 to TRBJ2-5, with unresolved D. Deletions cut 0 bases from V and 11 bases from J, with 14 bases between. The CDR3 is 13 amino acids. Germline CDR1 reads SGHRS; CDR2 reads YFSETQ. The CDR3 DNA sequence: TGCGCCAGCAGCTTGGAAGGGTCCGGGCAGCAGTACTTC. Its translation: CASSLEGSGQQYF.

The chain uses TRBV5-4 and TRBJ2-3; 8 bases align to TRBD2. J gave up 4 bases and V 4 bases, and 8 bases lay outside the gene matches. The CDR3 runs 15 residues. The germline V gene has CDR1 SGHNT and CDR2 YYREEE (reference sequence). DNA of the CDR3: TGTGCCAGCAGCCCCGGGACTAGGAACTCAGATACGCAGTATTTT. Amino acids: CASSPGTRNSDTQYF.

This clonotype has more than one count but fewer than ten. J is TRBJ2-5 and V is TRBV20-1; D not resolved. The DNA end is a closer match to TRBJ2-1, so the J assignment may be wrong. Germline V gives CDR1 DFQATT, CDR2 SNEGSKA (reference sequence). The CDR3 extends over 15 amino acids. DNA of the CDR3: TGCAGTGCTAGTCTGACTGGTGGTCGGAACAATGAGCAGTTCTTC. This gives the protein CSASLTGGRNNEQFF.

The genes are TRBV15 and TRBJ2-5; D might be TRBD1 (5 bases). This CDR3 is 13 amino acids long. The ends were cut back, 8 bases at V and 1 base at J, with 11 bases in the middle. CDR1 is LNHNV and CDR2 is YYDKDF in the germline V gene (reference sequence). The CDR3 DNA follows: TGTGCCACCTCCAGGGTCTTCCAAGAGACCCAGTACTTC. This gives the protein CATSRVFQETQYF. Variable domain in full (rest from reference TRBV15 and TRBJ2-5): DAMVIQNPRYQVTQFGKPVTLSCSQTLNHNVMYWYQQKSSQAPKLLFHYYDKDFNNEADTPDNFQSRRPNTSFCFLDIRSPGLGDTAMYLCATSRVFQETQYFGPGTRLLVL.

This chain uses TRBV12-3 or TRBV12-4 with TRBJ2-7, with D tentatively TRBD1 (6 bases). The CDR3 runs 15 residues. V was cut by 5 bases and J by 4 bases, with 18 bases left in between. The CDR3 DNA is TGTGCCAGCAGTCAATTTAGGACAGATTCTTACGAGCAGTACTTC. Translated: CASSQFRTDSYEQYF.

Only one count was recorded for this clonotype. V gene TRBV10-3 combines with J gene TRBJ1-5; no firm D call. The CDR3 has 14 amino acids. The germline V and J ends were trimmed by 4 bases and 0 bases, with 7 bases remaining between them. Germline V CDR1 and CDR2: ENHRY, SYGVKD. Here the CDR3 DNA reads TGTGCCATCAGTGCCCTCAGTAGCAATCAGCCCCAGCATTTT. It translates to CAISALSSNQPQHF.

This clonotype has a count of ten or more. The chain uses TRBV12-3 or TRBV12-4 and TRBJ2-7; D may match TRBD1 or TRBD2 (5 bases each). V lost 3 bases and J lost 4, with 13 bases in between. This CDR3 spans 14 amino acids. CDR3 coding DNA: TGTGCCAGCAGTTTGGGCGGGCAGGGATACGAGCAGTACTTC. This translates into CASSLGGQGYEQYF.

Only a few counts were recorded for this clonotype. The V call is TRBV6-5, the J call TRBJ2-2; no firm D call. The CDR3 consists of 13 residues. Germline V CDR1 and CDR2: MNHEY, SVGAGI. V shed 7 bases and J shed 3 bases, with 9 bases lying between them. The CDR3 DNA sequence: TGTGCCAGCACCCGACCCGACACCGGGGAGCTGTTTTTT. Protein: CASTRPDTGELFF.

This clonotype has a count of ten or more. The chain recombines TRBV2 with TRBJ1-6; D is perhaps TRBD1 (5 bases). The V gene's germline CDR1 is SNHLY and CDR2 FYNNEI. The V gene lost 5 bases and the J gene lost 7 bases, with 12 bases spanning the gap. The CDR3 sequence is 14 residues long. CDR3 in amino acids: CASSMGPPNSPLHF. The CDR3 bases are TGTGCCAGCAGTATGGGACCGCCCAATTCACCCCTCCACTTT.

This chain uses TRBV6-5 with TRBJ2-2; 8 bases agree with TRBD1. This CDR3 has 15 amino acids. V lost 4 bases and J lost 3; bases outside the gene matches: 4. The germline gives CDR1 MNHEY, CDR2 SVGAGI. The CDR3 spells CASSSTGGYTGELFF. The CDR3 DNA reads as TGTGCCAGCAGTTCTACAGGGGGGTACACCGGGGAGCTGTTTTTT.

The chain employs TRBV29-1 and TRBJ2-1; D gene ambiguous. The CDR3 consists of 14 residues. Germline V gene sequence: CDR1 SQVTM, CDR2 ANQGSEA. The germline V and J ends were trimmed by 0 bases and 0 bases, with 6 bases remaining between them. The DNA for the CDR3 is TGCAGCGTTGAAGAGGTGGGCTCCTACAATGAGCAGTTCTTC. Amino acids: CSVEEVGSYNEQFF.

The chain joins TRBV29-1 to TRBJ1-4, with D unresolved. The CDR3 spans 12 residues. V lost 3 bases and J 7 bases, leaving 9 bases between the germline ends. The germline V gene has CDR1 SQVTM and CDR2 ANQGSEA. CDR3: CSVDYGGEKLFF. The DNA of the CDR3 is TGCAGCGTTGACTACGGTGGTGAAAAACTGTTTTTT.

This clonotype was seen only a few times. The chain couples TRBV30 to TRBJ2-7; D remains unclear. The germline V gene encodes CDR1 GTSNPN and CDR2 SVGIG (reference sequence). The V gene lost 4 bases and the J gene lost 5 bases, with 9 bases spanning the gap. This CDR3 contains 11 residues. The CDR3 coding sequence is TGTGCCTGGAAGACGGGTCACGAGCAGTACTTC. Its translation is CAWKTGHEQYF.